This TCR beta chain was identified during a study of blood T cell repertoires in COVID-19. Study-wide context: Material from acute and convalescent COVID-19 was sourced from the United States, Italy and Spain. The analysed material was cDNA or gDNA that came from T cells, B-cell-depleted T cells, or PBMCs.

Per the study methods: Using reference gene primer amplification, nucleated cell counts were estimated. Clones were sequenced by immunoSEQ multiplex PCR, and TCRdb holds only the in-frame ones, with some missing. D and trimming come from the DNA, and the V and J calls and clone size come from that table. The table shows 50,000 to 65,000 clones, with about 91% occurring only once. This receptor was taken from a woman aged 55 to 70 with active or convalescent COVID-19. Input material: peripheral blood.

The CDR3 DNA reads TGTGCCATCACGTCCGGACAGGGGGCATGGGGCTATGGCTACACCTTC. This codes for CAITSGQGAWGYGYTF. The chain combines TRBV10-3 with TRBJ1-2, with TRBD1 matching over 11 bases. Losses at the gene ends were 7 bases for V and 4 bases for J; bases not matched to a gene: 11. The CDR3 sequence is 16 residues long. Germline-derived CDR1 and CDR2 are ENHRY and SYGVKD.